Detailed here is one T cell receptor beta chain. Its antigen specificity is not known. No clone much larger than this one lies a single base away; base qualities are absent. The sample originates from a study of lymphopenia after photon versus proton radiotherapy (dated by TCRdb to between 2019 and 2020). With regard to the full study: The study compared the immunological effects of photon versus proton radiation therapy in patients with gastrointestinal tumors who developed high-grade lymphopenia. The cohort comprised about 19 patients with gastrointestinal tumors who received either photon or proton therapy and then developed lymphopenia. The goal of the study was to characterize the differences between the two radiation modalities in how they affect the immune system. Broad study findings and their caveats: Relative stability during treatment was observed in proton-treated patients, whereas loss of naive T cells and TCR diversity and gain of effector/memory populations were observed in photon-treated patients. The survival association was assessed only in patients who died, and the authors presented better survival with proton therapy as a possibility rather than a demonstrated result. Across the cohort, an inverse correlation was found between a larger post-nadir drop in TCR diversity and overall survival time among patients who died. After the lymphocyte count nadir, photon-treated repertoires showed oligoclonal expansion, especially of CD8+ Temra cells, which drove the drop in diversity.

Preparation of the library involved the immunoSEQ multiplex PCR assay. Alongside multiparametric flow cytometry, deep sequencing of rearranged TCR beta loci was used to profile the T cell repertoires. The table comes from immuneACCESS by way of TCRdb, which keeps in-frame sequences with V and J called. Part of the clones is missing from these tables; in studies checked, under half for an unresolved V gene and the rest for unknown reasons. Present in this sample are around 18,000 clones, more than 85% of which were seen just once. The biggest ten clones account for roughly 10% of the sample. V loses 1 base of germline sequence and J loses 5 bases, and the interval between the two ends is 8 bases. The germline V gene sets CDR1 to SGHDN and CDR2 to FVKESK. There are 14 amino acids in the CDR3, from cysteine to phenylalanine inclusive. Only CDR3 DNA is held: 42 bases, read in frame from base 1.

The origin of this receptor is a man between 65 and 85 years old with pancreatic cancer. This chain joins TRBV14 to TRBJ1-4; possibly the D gene is TRBD1, per 5 matching bases. This specimen consisted of peripheral blood, obtained from a patient treated with proton-based radiotherapy. The CDR3 protein is CASSQVRANEKLFF. DNA sequence: TGTGCCAGCAGCCAAGTCAGGGCAAATGAAAAACTGTTTTTT.